This TCR beta chain was sequenced for a study of graft-versus-host responses after intestinal transplantation. About the study: Among the recipients, transplants were multivisceral, liver-intestinal, or isolated intestinal.

Notes on this clone: The target antigen is unknown. One junction end does not reproduce the germline sequence, and a read error may be involved.

The length of the CDR3 is 11 residues. The germline gives CDR1 MNHNY, CDR2 SVGAGI (reference sequence). Clones were sequenced by immunoSEQ multiplex PCR, and TCRdb holds only the in-frame ones, with some missing. The repertoire holds 100,000 to 120,000 clones, 85% to 95% seen once, with roughly 0.5% in the top ten. The sample consisted of unstimulated CD8+ T cells sorted from spleen or lymph node cells, taken before intestinal transplant. This sequence originates from a human donor who received an intestinal transplant. V gene TRBV6-6 combines with J gene TRBJ1-1; the D is unclear. This chain's CDR3 is CAGRRDTEAFF. The CDR3 DNA sequence: TGTGCCGGCAGGAGGGACACTGAAGCTTTCTTT.